Below, 14 T cell receptor beta chains from the same sample are listed, as sequenced in a study of cytomegalovirus exposure and HLA in healthy donors. 60 Vbeta and 13 Jbeta primers were used in PCR. Assay used: immunoSEQ multiplex PCR; TCRdb lists only in-frame clones, some missing. The repertoire holds 85,000 to 90,000 clones, with about 70% as singletons. The sequenced material came from PBMCs. The receptors derive from a man younger than 45 in good health and CMV-seronegative.

A note on this clone: Other DNA sequences within the sample encode an identical CDR3. This chain uses TRBV4-1 with TRBJ2-1, with 7 bases aligning to TRBD1. V lost 2 bases to trimming and J lost 8 bases; unmatched junction nucleotides: 3. In germline, CDR1 is MGHRA, CDR2 YSYEKL. The CDR3 covers 13 residues. The CDR3 DNA reads as TGCGCCAGCAGCCAACGAACAGGGGATGAGCAGTTCTTC. Translating it yields CASSQRTGDEQFF.

The chain uses TRBV6-1 and TRBJ2-2; D is perhaps TRBD2 (5 bases). The CDR3 has 14 residues. The V gene lost 10 bases and the J gene lost 5 bases, with 17 bases spanning the gap. CDR1 and CDR2 (germline): MNHNS, SASEGT. DNA of the CDR3: TGTGCCATCGGGGATGCACGGTGGACCGGGGAGCTGTTTTTT. Translation gives CAIGDARWTGELFF.

The chain combines TRBV11-2 with TRBJ2-3; 11 bases map to TRBD2. Germline V lookup: CDR1 SGHAT, CDR2 FQNNGV. V lost 4 bases, J lost 6 bases, and 9 bases stayed unmatched. The CDR3 is made up of 16 amino acids. CDR3 sequence reads: CASSSPTSGASDTQYF. CDR3 nucleotide sequence: TGTGCCAGCAGCTCACCGACTAGCGGGGCCTCGGATACGCAGTATTTT.

The CDR3 reads CASSWTSGSSNEQFF. The CDR3 coding sequence is TGCGCCAGCAGCTGGACTAGCGGGAGTAGCAATGAGCAGTTCTTC. The genes are TRBV5-1 and TRBJ2-1; 13 bases map to TRBD2. The CDR3 length is 15 residues. J gave up 6 bases and V 3 bases, and 3 bases lay outside the gene matches. Per the germline V gene, CDR1 is SGHRS and CDR2 is YFSETQ.

The chain links TRBV6-4 to TRBJ1-4; a weak D match, TRBD1 (6 bases). The germline gives CDR1 MRHNA, CDR2 SNTAGT. The CDR3 contains 16 residues. V shed 2 bases and J shed 0 bases, with 10 bases lying between them. The CDR3 loop reads CASSDRRTATNEKLFF. The CDR3 nucleotides are TGTGCCAGCAGTGACAGGAGGACAGCAACTAATGAAAAACTGTTTTTT.

J is TRBJ2-5 and V is TRBV4-1; 7 bases are shared with TRBD2. J lost 2 bases, V lost 6 bases, and 6 bases had no gene match. Germline lookup yields CDR1 MGHRA and CDR2 YSYEKL. There are 14 residues in the CDR3. The CDR3 region has the DNA TGCGCCAGCAGTCGGGGGGTTTTACAAGAGACCCAGTACTTC. Protein product: CASSRGVLQETQYF.

This clone was detected a few times. The V gene is TRBV19, the J gene TRBJ1-1; D is undetermined. The CDR3 has 14 amino acids. CDR1 is LNHDA, CDR2 SQIVND, per germline (reference sequence). Trimming took off 4 bases at V and 4 bases at J, with 13 bases between the two ends. The CDR3 loop is CASSTPTRITEAFF. The DNA for the CDR3 is TGTGCCAGTAGTACCCCGACAAGAATCACTGAAGCTTTCTTT.

This clone was observed a handful of times. The chain carries TRBV5-1 and TRBJ1-5; D gene uncertain. CDR1 SGHRS and CDR2 YFSETQ come from the germline V gene. There are 14 residues in the CDR3. V was cut by 1 base and J by 2 bases, with 7 bases left in between. CDR3 sequence reads: CASSLYGGNQPQHF. DNA for the CDR3: TGCGCCAGCAGCTTGTACGGGGGCAATCAGCCCCAGCATTTT.

The CDR3 region is CASSGTSATYEQYF. The CDR3 DNA reads TGTGCCAGCAGTGGGACTAGCGCAACCTACGAGCAGTACTTC. J is TRBJ2-7 and V is TRBV2; TRBD2 aligns across 9 bases. J gave up 2 bases and V 4 bases, and 3 bases lay outside the gene matches. The CDR3 has 14 residues. Per the germline V gene, CDR1 is SNHLY and CDR2 is FYNNEI. The variable domain in full, completed from reference TRBV2 and TRBJ2-7, reads EPEVTQTPSHQVTQMGQEVILRCVPISNHLYFYWYRQILGQKVEFLVSFYNNEISEKSEIFDDQFSVERPDGSNFTLKIRSTKLEDSAMYFCASSGTSATYEQYFGPGTRLTVT.

The rearrangement links TRBV4-2 to TRBJ1-5, with 7 bases that match TRBD1. CDR1 is LGHNA and CDR2 is YNFKEQ in the germline V gene. CDR3 length: 15 amino acids. V lost 0 bases and J lost 6; bases outside the gene matches: 5. In DNA form, the CDR3 reads TGTGCCAGCAGCCAAGATACAGGGGAAAGTCAGCCCCAGCATTTT. Protein product: CASSQDTGESQPQHF.

The chain links TRBV9 to TRBJ2-2, with D tentatively TRBD1 (6 bases). Trimming left V 3 bases short and J 1 base short, with 10 bases between. The CDR3 covers 15 residues. Germline lookup yields CDR1 SGDLS and CDR2 YYNGEE. CDR3 region: CASSDRDMNTGELFF. The CDR3, as DNA: TGTGCCAGCAGCGACCGGGACATGAACACCGGGGAGCTGTTTTTT.

The V and J genes are TRBV2 and TRBJ2-3, with TRBD2 matching 10 bases. The CDR3 runs 14 residues. V gave up 8 bases and J gave up 7 bases; unmatched junction bases: 9. The germline gives CDR1 SNHLY, CDR2 FYNNEI. The CDR3 bases are TGTGCCAGCTCTAGCGGGAGTCCCATATATACGCAGTATTTT. Residues: CASSSGSPIYTQYF.

CDR3 coding DNA: TGTGCCAGCAGCTGGGAGGGAAGTACTGAAGCTTTCTTT. Translation: CASSWEGSTEAFF. This sequence joins TRBV7-8 and TRBJ1-1; D not resolved. Germline V lookup: CDR1 SGHVS, CDR2 FQNEAQ. CDR3 length: 13 amino acids. Trimming shortened V by 4 bases and J by 5 bases, and 11 bases separated the two germline ends.

The chain couples TRBV7-9 to TRBJ1-1; tentatively, D is TRBD1 (6 bases). Trimming left V 5 bases short and J 6 bases short, with 19 bases between. This CDR3 region has 15 residues. Germline assignment: CDR1 SEHNR and CDR2 FQNEAQ (reference sequence). CDR3 loop: CASSPILDRLSEAFF. CDR3 in DNA: TGTGCCAGCAGCCCCATACTAGACAGGCTCTCTGAAGCTTTCTTT.